This T cell receptor (beta chain) was recorded in a study of PD-1 blockade in classical Hodgkin lymphoma (TCRdb year 2020). Study-wide context: Nivolumab dosing was 3 mg/kg intravenously every 2 weeks, continuing until either disease progression or unacceptable toxicity. A peripheral blood immune signature of response to PD-1 blockade in classical Hodgkin lymphoma was defined using TCR beta sequencing and CyTOF.

From the germline V gene (reference sequence), CDR1 is SEHNR and CDR2 is FQNEAQ. From the cysteine through the phenylalanine, the CDR3 covers 14 amino acids. The kept DNA is CDR3 alone, 42 bases in frame from the first base. Deletion took 2 bases off V and 8 bases off J, with a span of 12 bases between the germline ends. What the research found in general, with its limitations: Lower diversity was observed in patients in whom nivolumab was started less than 1 year after ASCT, and these patients were excluded from later analyses so that confounding by immune reconstitution would be avoided. Baseline TCR diversity was reported as lower in newly diagnosed patients than in healthy donors, and lower still in relapsed/refractory patients. A significant rise by C4D1 was seen in CD4+ but not CD8+ TCR diversity (p=0.0027 vs p=0.16), with the rise being most apparent in complete responders (p=0.02). The study covered only a single clinical trial cohort, and the causes of the repertoire differences, possibly disease activity or prior therapy, were still not defined. Among trial patients, those achieving complete response had baseline diversity similar to that of newly diagnosed patients, while diversity was significantly lower in partial responders and progressors.

Reading the label with the study, this specimen's time point is: cycle 2 day 1 (C2D1) of nivolumab. Every trial patient had relapsed following autologous stem cell transplantation, and prior brentuximab vedotin exposure was what differed among cohorts A, B and C. The trial cohort comprised some 60 patients with relapsed/refractory classical Hodgkin lymphoma whose best overall responses were complete response, partial response or progressive disease. Single-agent nivolumab was administered to trial patients in the multi-cohort phase II CheckMate 205 trial. An independent review committee assessed best overall response by applying the 2007 International Working Group response criteria. Trial PBMCs were collected just before the start of nivolumab (C1D1) and during therapy at cycle 2 day 1 and cycle 4 day 1. Peripheral blood was collected in 8 mL Vacutainer Cell Preparation Tubes, from which PBMCs were isolated by centrifugation and then cryopreserved.

The Qiagen DNeasy kit was used to extract genomic DNA both from unsorted PBMCs and from the negatively selected CD4+ and CD8+ fractions. TCR beta CDR3 regions were subjected to amplification by immunoSEQ multiplex PCR with primers that anneal to V and J segments. Amplification bias was minimized using a synthetic immune receptor repertoire, and residual bias was removed computationally after sequencing. The study's own analysis went as follows. Repertoire diversity was quantified as the Shannon entropy index using custom Python scripts. Unsorted, CD4+ and CD8+ repertoires were analyzed separately, except for combined analyses in which CD4+ and CD8+ sequences were merged in silico. Clonal expansion was defined as at least a 2-fold frequency increase after treatment relative to C1D1, with a pseudocount of 0.5 for undetected baseline clones. Singleton clones were defined as clones with 0 or 1 copy at C1D1, and non-singleton clones were defined as clones with 2 or more copies. Clones expanded in unsorted samples were annotated as CD4+, CD8+ or unknown by matching protein sequences in sorted samples from the same patient. Diversity changes from C1D1 to C4D1 were tested in paired samples using Wilcoxon tests. TCRdb retrieved this table from immuneACCESS and kept in-frame rearrangements only. Not all clones are present; in checked studies, unresolved V genes account for under half, and no reason is known for the remainder. The D gene and trimming were derived from the DNA, and the V and J assignments and clone size from that table. The sample profile shows some 15,000 clones; around four fifths of them were found once. The ten largest clones represent 20% to 25% of the sample.

Concerning this clone: This clone's antigen is unknown. Within one base of it there is no much larger clone, and no base qualities were kept.

Rearrangement joined TRBV7-9 to TRBJ1-4; no D gene call is confident. The sequence was obtained from a human donor with classical Hodgkin lymphoma. Source: peripheral blood mononuclear cells (PBMCs), taken before the second cycle of nivolumab. The CDR3 in this case is CASSLPLMEEKLFF. DNA sequence: TGTGCCAGCAGCTTACCTTTGATGGAAGAAAAACTGTTTTTT. The entire variable domain, with the stretches around the CDR3 drawn from the reference TRBV7-9 and TRBJ1-4 proteins, is DTGVSQNPRHKITKRGQNVTFRCDPISEHNRLYWYRQTLGQGPEFLTYFQNEAQLEKSRLLSDRFSAERPKGSFSTLEIQRTEQGDSAMYLCASSLPLMEEKLFFGSGTQLSVL.